These 31 T cell receptor beta chains share one sample of origin, sequenced in a study of cytomegalovirus exposure and HLA in healthy donors. 13 Jbeta primers and 60 Vbeta primers were used for the PCR. Libraries were prepared by immunoSEQ multiplex PCR; TCRdb keeps only in-frame clonotypes and omits some of them. Of 170,000 or so clones in the sample, roughly 80% were seen once. Sequenced material: PBMCs. The receptors derive from a man in his fifties in good health and CMV-seronegative.

The chain uses TRBV4-2 and TRBJ2-1; 10 bases agree with TRBD2. With 6 bases clipped from V and 8 bases from J, the junction kept 4 bases outside the gene matches. CDR1 is LGHNA and CDR2 is YNFKEQ in the germline V gene. There are 13 residues in the CDR3. The DNA for the CDR3 is TGTGCCAGCAGGGGACTAGCGACCCATGAGCAGTTCTTC. Protein: CASRGLATHEQFF.

This chain links TRBV7-2 with TRBJ2-7; 7 bases fit TRBD2. This CDR3 is 15 amino acids long. Germline CDR1 is SGHTA and CDR2 is FQGNSA. With V trimmed by 5 bases and J by 0 bases, 7 bases remained unmatched. DNA of the CDR3: TGTGCCAGCAGCCCGTCTAGCGGTTACTCCTACGAGCAGTACTTC. Protein product: CASSPSSGYSYEQYF.

The genes are TRBV7-9 and TRBJ2-1; TRBD2 agrees at 7 bases. After removal of 0 bases from V and 1 base from J, the junction contained 3 bases not matched to a gene. There are 16 residues in the CDR3. CDR1 is SEHNR, CDR2 FQNEAQ, per germline (reference sequence). The CDR3 nucleotides are TGTGCCAGCAGCTTAGCAGCGGGGAGTTCCTACAATGAGCAGTTCTTC. Amino acids: CASSLAAGSSYNEQFF. Full variable domain (rest looked up from reference TRBV7-9 and TRBJ2-1): DTGVSQNPRHKITKRGQNVTFRCDPISEHNRLYWYRQTLGQGPEFLTYFQNEAQLEKSRLLSDRFSAERPKGSFSTLEIQRTEQGDSAMYLCASSLAAGSSYNEQFFGPGTRLTVL.

The gene calls are TRBV7-9 and TRBJ2-1, with no clear D. V lost 5 bases to trimming and J lost 3 bases, with 17 bases between them. CDR1 SEHNR and CDR2 FQNEAQ come from the germline V gene (reference sequence). The CDR3 is made up of 16 amino acids. CDR3 nucleotide sequence: TGTGCCAGCAGCCGGGTAGCCGGCCCGGGCTACAATGAGCAGTTCTTC. It encodes CASSRVAGPGYNEQFF. The whole variable domain, filled in from reference TRBV7-9 and TRBJ2-1, reads DTGVSQNPRHKITKRGQNVTFRCDPISEHNRLYWYRQTLGQGPEFLTYFQNEAQLEKSRLLSDRFSAERPKGSFSTLEIQRTEQGDSAMYLCASSRVAGPGYNEQFFGPGTRLTVL.

The chain links TRBV7-3 to TRBJ2-6, with D possibly TRBD1 on 6 matching bases. V shed 5 bases and J shed 0 bases, with 17 bases lying between them. Germline V gives CDR1 SGHTA, CDR2 FQGTGA. This CDR3 is built from 18 residues. Here the CDR3 DNA reads TGTGCCAGCAGCGCCTCCGGGACAATTTTCTCTGGGGCCAACGTCCTGACTTTC. Translated, it gives CASSASGTIFSGANVLTF.

This clone came up once. The chain recombines TRBV7-2 with TRBJ2-5; a possible D gene is TRBD1 (6 bases). Judging by the DNA end, TRBJ2-7 fits better; the J call may be wrong. CDR3 length: 15 residues. The germline V gene encodes CDR1 SGHTA and CDR2 FQGNSA. The CDR3 reads CASSLGQGLGYEQYF. DNA of the CDR3: TGTGCCAGCAGCTTAGGGCAGGGGTTAGGCTACGAGCAGTACTTC.

The chain uses TRBV28 and TRBJ2-1; the match to TRBD1 covers 7 bases. Unmatched junction bases numbered 15, after V lost 7 bases and J lost 12 bases. CDR1 and CDR2 (germline): MDHEN, SYDVKM. The CDR3 runs 14 residues. The DNA for the CDR3 is TGTGCCAGCACCATAGACAGGGAAGGTGTGGGGCAGTTCTTC. Translated: CASTIDREGVGQFF.

The rearrangement uses TRBV28 and TRBJ1-2, with 10 bases aligning to TRBD1. After removal of 4 bases from V and 2 bases from J, the junction contained 4 bases not matched to a gene. CDR3 length: 15 residues. CDR1 and CDR2 from the germline V gene are MDHEN and SYDVKM. CDR3 in DNA: TGTGCCAGCAGTTCGCTGACAGGGGGCAACTATGGCTACACCTTC. Residues: CASSSLTGGNYGYTF.

This chain joins TRBV27 and TRBJ2-3; 7 nucleotides align to TRBD2. This CDR3 is 15 amino acids long. Trimming took 6 bases from V and 4 from J; bases not matched to a gene: 10. Germline CDR1 reads MNHEY; CDR2 reads SMNVEV (reference sequence). The CDR3 coding sequence is TGTGCCAGCAGCCCCGGACTAGTTGTCGCAGATACGCAGTATTTT. It specifies CASSPGLVVADTQYF.

The table lists this clone with a few counts. The V gene is TRBV7-8, the J gene TRBJ2-1, with 8 positions matching TRBD2. The J segment lost 5 bases and the V segment lost 5 bases, leaving 11 bases of the junction unmatched. The CDR3 length is 16 residues. Per the germline V gene, CDR1 is SGHVS and CDR2 is FQNEAQ. In DNA form, the CDR3 reads TGTGCCAGCAGCGCAGTAGCGGGGTCTAAAAACAATGAGCAGTTCTTC. This translates into CASSAVAGSKNNEQFF.

This rearrangement joins TRBV19 to TRBJ2-5; perhaps TRBD2 as D (5 bases). The CDR3 extends over 14 amino acids. V lost 4 bases, J lost 5 bases, and 14 bases lay in between. Germline lookup yields CDR1 LNHDA and CDR2 SQIVND (reference sequence). CDR3 coding DNA: TGTGCCAGTAGTACGCTGGGCGGCGGGGAGACCCAGTACTTC. Translated: CASSTLGGGETQYF.

V is TRBV2 and J is TRBJ2-7, with 11 bases identical to TRBD2. CDR1 and CDR2 (germline): SNHLY, FYNNEI. The CDR3 runs to 14 residues. Trimming at V came to 5 bases and at J to 3 bases, leaving 3 bases not matched to a gene. CDR3 DNA sequence: TGTGCCAGCAGTACACTAGCGGGGGACTACGAGCAGTACTTC. The encoded protein is CASSTLAGDYEQYF.

The CDR3: CASRRTGANTGELFF. The CDR3 region has the DNA TGTGCCAGCCGTAGGACAGGGGCGAACACCGGGGAGCTGTTTTTT. The V gene is TRBV6-5, the J gene TRBJ2-2; 9 bases fit TRBD1. This CDR3 has 15 residues. V lost 8 bases to trimming and J lost 0 bases; unmatched junction nucleotides: 4. The germline CDR1 and CDR2 sequences are MNHEY and SVGAGI.

J is TRBJ2-3 and V is TRBV2; D perhaps matches TRBD1 (6 bases). Germline V CDR1 and CDR2: SNHLY, FYNNEI. This CDR3 is 15 amino acids long. Trimming shortened V by 4 bases and J by 1 base, and 12 bases separated the two germline ends. The CDR3: CASSGTGSGTDTQYF. CDR3 in DNA: TGTGCCAGCAGTGGAACAGGGAGTGGCACAGATACGCAGTATTTT.

This clone was picked up one time. This chain connects TRBV5-4 to TRBJ2-2; weak D call: TRBD2 (6 bases). This CDR3 has 14 amino acids. In germline, CDR1 is SGHNT, CDR2 YYREEE (reference sequence). Between the trimmed V and J ends, which lost 3 bases and 7 bases, there was a span of 13 bases. As DNA, the CDR3 is TGTGCCAGCAGCTCGCCCTCCGGGGGCGGGGAGCTGTTTTTT. Its protein product is CASSSPSGGGELFF.

CDR3 DNA: TGTGCCACCACCCGCGGGACAGGGATAGAGACCCAGTACTTC. Protein: CATTRGTGIETQYF. The gene calls are TRBV15 and TRBJ2-5; 9 bases are shared with TRBD1. V shed 7 bases, J shed 4 bases, and the junction held 7 bases outside the gene matches. The CDR3 has 14 amino acids. Germline V gene sequence: CDR1 LNHNV, CDR2 YYDKDF (reference sequence).

J is TRBJ1-6 and V is TRBV6-5, with 8 bases lining up with TRBD1. CDR1 and CDR2 from the germline V gene are MNHEY and SVGAGI. The CDR3 is made up of 16 amino acids. Trimming cost V 0 bases and J 8 bases; bases outside gene matches: 6. CDR3 in DNA: TGTGCCAGCAGTTACTCGTCACAGGGGGTCTATTCACCCCTCCACTTT. Translating gives CASSYSSQGVYSPLHF.

A word on this clone: The same CDR3 arises from other DNA sequences in this sample as well. The chain is built from TRBV2 and TRBJ1-1; 7 bases align to TRBD1. V dropped 4 bases and J dropped 3; count of bases not matched to a gene: 5. Germline V gene lookup returns CDR1 SNHLY and CDR2 FYNNEI. The CDR3 runs to 14 residues. Here the CDR3 reads CASSVEGAHTEAFF. The CDR3, as DNA: TGTGCCAGCAGTGTGGAGGGGGCGCACACTGAAGCTTTCTTT.

The rearrangement links TRBV2 to TRBJ1-4; TRBD1 is a possible D gene (6 bases). Germline V gene sequence: CDR1 SNHLY, CDR2 FYNNEI. This CDR3 has 14 residues. The V gene lost 6 bases and the J gene lost 8 bases, with 16 bases spanning the gap. This CDR3 reads CASRRGGGTEKLFF. In nucleotides, the CDR3 is TGTGCCAGCAGGAGGGGGGGTGGGACGGAAAAACTGTTTTTT.

This chain links TRBV14 with TRBJ2-7, with 8 bases fitting TRBD1. CDR3 size: 17 residues. J was trimmed by 0 bases and V by 0 bases; bases with no gene match: 7. Germline values: CDR1 SGHDN, CDR2 FVKESK. Here the CDR3 DNA reads TGTGCCAGCAGCCAAGATAAGGCAGGGGGCACCTCCTACGAGCAGTACTTC. The encoded protein is CASSQDKAGGTSYEQYF.

In regard to this clone: The sample carries other DNA sequences with the same CDR3. This rearrangement joins TRBV9 to TRBJ2-2; the D is unclear. This CDR3 region has 14 residues. CDR1 is SGDLS and CDR2 is YYNGEE in the germline V gene. Trimming cost V 0 bases and J 1 base, with 4 bases left between them. The CDR3 reads CASSVGLNTGELFF. CDR3 DNA sequence: TGTGCCAGCAGCGTAGGGCTGAACACCGGGGAGCTGTTTTTT.

This sequence joins TRBV9 and TRBJ2-5, with D possibly being TRBD2 (7 bases). The ends were cut back, 0 bases at V and 8 bases at J, with 23 bases in the middle. Germline V gene data show CDR1 as SGDLS and CDR2 as YYNGEE. The CDR3 has 17 amino acids. This chain's CDR3 is CASSVGGPGGGGGTQYF. As DNA, the CDR3 is TGTGCCAGCAGCGTAGGTGGCCCCGGCGGAGGGGGGGGAACCCAGTACTTC. The full variable domain, in which reference TRBV9 and TRBJ2-5 provide the parts outside the CDR3, is DSGVTQTPKHLITATGQRVTLRCSPRSGDLSVYWYQQSLDQGLQFLIQYYNGEERAKGNILERFSAQQFPDLHSELNLSSLELGDSALYFCASSVGGPGGGGGTQYFGPGTRLLVL.

This chain links TRBV7-2 with TRBJ1-5, with a possible D match to TRBD1 (5 bases). Trimming shortened V by 1 base and J by 0 bases, and 16 bases separated the two germline ends. This CDR3 region has 18 residues. Germline V gene data show CDR1 as SGHTA and CDR2 as FQGNSA. The CDR3 loop is CASSLEGRQSYSNQPQHF. The CDR3 DNA is TGTGCCAGCAGCTTAGAGGGGAGGCAGAGCTATAGCAATCAGCCCCAGCATTTT.

V gene TRBV27 combines with J gene TRBJ1-4, with D uncertain. Germline V lookup: CDR1 MNHEY, CDR2 SMNVEV (reference sequence). The CDR3 is 13 amino acids. Trimming pared 3 bases from V and 8 bases from J, leaving 10 bases between. CDR3 loop: CASSLREGEKLFF. The CDR3 nucleotides read TGTGCCAGCAGTTTGAGGGAGGGCGAAAAACTGTTTTTT.

Regarding this clone: Other DNA sequences in the sample encode the same CDR3. The V gene is TRBV7-2, the J gene TRBJ2-2; the D gene is possibly TRBD1 (6 bases). The germline gives CDR1 SGHTA, CDR2 FQGNSA. There are 14 residues in the CDR3. Trimming cost V 4 bases and J 6 bases, with 12 bases left between them. The CDR3 DNA sequence: TGTGCCAGCAGCTACAAACAGGGTTCCGGGGAGCTGTTTTTT. It yields the protein CASSYKQGSGELFF.

This clone came up once. The chain combines TRBV27 with TRBJ2-1, with 11 bases that match TRBD2. Trimming at V came to 5 bases and at J to 6 bases, leaving 12 bases not matched to a gene. The CDR3 length is 17 residues. Germline V CDR1 and CDR2: MNHEY, SMNVEV (reference sequence). In DNA, the CDR3 is TGTGCCAGCAGTCCGACATCCACTAGCGGGAGAGGCAATGAGCAGTTCTTC. It codes for CASSPTSTSGRGNEQFF.

V and J are TRBV6-5 and TRBJ1-4; maybe TRBD1 (6 bases). V was pared by 7 bases and J by 2 bases, with 14 bases between. This CDR3 region has 15 residues. Germline loops: CDR1 MNHEY, CDR2 SVGAGI. The CDR3 reads CASTDNRVTNEKLFF. The CDR3 coding sequence is TGTGCCAGCACTGACAACAGGGTCACTAATGAAAAACTGTTTTTT.

The CDR3 sequence: CASSLVLSSYNSPLHF. The CDR3 nucleotides are TGTGCCAGCAGCTTAGTTCTGAGCTCCTATAATTCACCCCTCCACTTT. The gene calls are TRBV7-8 and TRBJ1-6; D ambiguous. Germline V gene sequence: CDR1 SGHVS, CDR2 FQNEAQ. V dropped 1 base and J dropped 0 bases, with 7 bases sitting between them. The CDR3 sequence is 16 residues long.

Only one count was recorded for this clone. The chain links TRBV28 to TRBJ1-4, with 8 nucleotides matching TRBD1. Germline values: CDR1 MDHEN, CDR2 SYDVKM. This CDR3 is 13 amino acids long. V lost 10 bases, J lost 2 bases, and 3 bases stayed unmatched. CDR3 sequence: CANRQGTNEKLFF. The CDR3 DNA reads as TGTGCCAACAGACAGGGGACTAATGAAAAACTGTTTTTT.

The genes are TRBV11-2 and TRBJ1-2; 9 bases are shared with TRBD1. J gave up 2 bases and V 5 bases, and 3 bases lay outside the gene matches. This CDR3 comprises 14 residues. Per germline, CDR1 SGHAT and CDR2 FQNNGV. CDR3 DNA sequence: TGTGCCAGCAGCCTCGGGACAGGGAACTATGGCTACACCTTC. It encodes CASSLGTGNYGYTF.

This clone was picked up one time. The CDR3 sequence is CASSYTRDTEAFF. CDR3 bases: TGTGCCAGCAGTTATACGAGGGACACTGAAGCTTTCTTT. The chain is built from TRBV7-2 and TRBJ1-1; no definite D call. The germline V gene encodes CDR1 SGHTA and CDR2 FQGNSA. The V and J ends lost 6 bases and 3 bases respectively, with 11 bases between them. The CDR3 extends over 13 amino acids.